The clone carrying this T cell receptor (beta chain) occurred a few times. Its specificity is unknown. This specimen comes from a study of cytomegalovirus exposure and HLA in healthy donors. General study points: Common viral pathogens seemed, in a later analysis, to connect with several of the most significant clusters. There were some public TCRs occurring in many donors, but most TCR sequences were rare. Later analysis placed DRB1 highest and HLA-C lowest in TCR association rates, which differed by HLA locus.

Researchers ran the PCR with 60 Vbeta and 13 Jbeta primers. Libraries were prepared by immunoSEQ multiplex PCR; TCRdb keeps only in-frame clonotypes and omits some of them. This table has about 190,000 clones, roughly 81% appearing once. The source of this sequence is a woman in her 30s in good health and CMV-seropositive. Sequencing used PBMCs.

In DNA, the CDR3 is TGCGCCAGCAGGAGGGGGCCTAATGAAAAACTGTTTTTT. This translates into CASRRGPNEKLFF. This chain joins TRBV10-1 and TRBJ1-4; TRBD1 aligns across 7 bases. V lost 6 bases to trimming and J lost 3 bases; unmatched junction nucleotides: 1. The CDR3 length is 13 residues. In germline, CDR1 is WNHNN, CDR2 SYGVQD (reference sequence).